These 27 T cell receptor beta chains were sequenced from one sample in a study of molecular identifiers for immune sequencing clone quantification (dated by TCRdb to the late 2010s). To prepare the library, PCR was applied. TCRdb shows the sequencer as NextSeq 500. The public reads were quality trimmed at Q25 with fastp and then assembled into clones with MiXCR by TCRdb, keeping productive beta chains. Rows with one shared CDR3 protein collapse into an entry with the most common genes and DNA. This sample has about half a million distinct CDR3 sequences in its table, and less than 30% of those were observed once. Together, the top ten hold around 0.78% of the sample. Sequencing was performed on naive CD8+ T cells from blood, with Jurkat cell RNA spiked in. What this sample's cell subset or site label stands for: FACS-sorted CD8+CD4-CCR7+CD45RA+ naive T cells. The receptors here all came from a human donor in good health. Some libraries in this study had Jurkat cell RNA spiked in.

For this clonotype: This may stem from a read error, because a much larger clone lies one nucleotide away. The chain has TRBV2 and TRBJ2-3; TRBD1 matches 10 bases. The CDR3 totals 16 residues. Germline assignment: CDR1 SNHLY and CDR2 FYNNEI. The CDR3 region has the DNA TGTGCCGAGTCATCAACACGGGACAGGGGCACAGATACGCGGTATTTT. It specifies CAESSTRDRGTDTRYF.

This clonotype appeared many times. V usage is TRBV9 and J usage is TRBJ1-4; D perhaps matches TRBD1 (5 bases). Germline V gives CDR1 SGDLS, CDR2 YYNGEE. CDR3 length: 12 amino acids. With 3 bases removed from V and 8 bases from J, the gap between germline ends came to 8 bases. CDR3 sequence (DNA): TGTGCCAGCAGCGGAGAGGGGGAAAAACTGTTTTTT. Protein sequence: CASSGEGEKLFF.

This clonotype has only a few counts. The chain joins TRBV29-1 to TRBJ1-2; TRBD1 matches at 8 bases. Losses at the gene ends were 3 bases for V and 4 bases for J; bases not matched to a gene: 10. Germline V gives CDR1 SQVTM, CDR2 ANQGSEA. The CDR3 runs 15 residues. CDR3 amino acids: CSVEGTGDLIYGYTF. The CDR3 DNA reads TGCAGCGTTGAGGGGACAGGAGACTTAATCTATGGCTACACCTTC.

The sample holds a few counts of this clonotype. The rearrangement uses TRBV5-1 and TRBJ2-2; D is undetermined. V was shortened by 1 base and J by 0 bases, with 10 bases between the two germline ends. The germline V gene has CDR1 SGHRS and CDR2 YFSETQ. The CDR3 runs 16 residues. This CDR3 is CASSLTRQSNTGELFF. DNA for the CDR3: TGCGCCAGCAGCTTGACGCGTCAGTCGAACACCGGGGAGCTGTTTTTT.

This clonotype was seen only a few times. This sequence joins TRBV20-1 and TRBJ2-3, with 9 bases aligning to TRBD1. J lost 5 bases, V lost 1 base, and 10 bases had no gene match. The CDR3 is 16 residues long. Germline assignment: CDR1 DFQATT and CDR2 SNEGSKA (reference sequence). For the CDR3, the DNA is TGCAGTGCTAGAGTACTACGGGACAGGGTAGGAGATACGCAGTATTTT. Its protein is CSARVLRDRVGDTQYF.

This clonotype was seen more than once but under ten times. The V gene is TRBV7-9, the J gene TRBJ2-3; TRBD2 matches at 8 bases. Trimming removed 8 bases from V and 3 bases from J; junction bases left unmatched: 7. This CDR3 comprises 14 residues. Germline CDR1 and CDR2: SEHNR and FQNEAQ (reference sequence). The chain's CDR3 is CASVGPGGTDTQYF. CDR3 DNA: TGTGCCAGCGTGGGACCGGGGGGGACAGATACGCAGTATTTT.

This clonotype was detected ten times or more. The J gene is TRBJ2-7, the V gene TRBV20-1, with 7 nucleotides matching TRBD1. V was clipped by 3 bases and J by 2 bases; unmatched bases: 7. Germline V lookup: CDR1 DFQATT, CDR2 SNEGSKA (reference sequence). The CDR3 sequence is 14 residues long. CDR3 bases: TGCAGTGCTAGGCCTAGGGACAGACCCTACGAGCAGTACTTC. It yields the protein CSARPRDRPYEQYF.

This clonotype occurred a few times. The chain combines TRBV11-2 with TRBJ2-3; D could derive from TRBD1 or TRBD2 (6 bases each). Trimming took off 3 bases at V and 4 bases at J, with 14 bases between the two ends. This CDR3 has 15 residues. Germline V gene lookup returns CDR1 SGHAT and CDR2 FQNNGV. The CDR3 loop is CASSLLGGRADTQYF. As DNA, the CDR3 is TGTGCCAGCAGCTTGTTGGGGGGCAGGGCAGATACGCAGTATTTT. Drawing the rest from reference TRBV11-2 and TRBJ2-3, the complete variable domain is EAGVAQSPRYKIIEKRQSVAFWCNPISGHATLYWYQQILGQGPKLLIQFQNNGVVDDSQLPKDRFSAERLKGVDSTLKIQPAKLEDSAVYLCASSLLGGRADTQYFGPGTRLTVL.

In regard to this clonotype: Because the CDR3 is missing its conserved closing phenylalanine or tryptophan, this is likely a read error. The rearrangement uses TRBV12-3 or TRBV12-4 and TRBJ2-4; TRBD1 agrees at 7 bases. J was trimmed by 3 bases and V by 5 bases; bases with no gene match: 10. The CDR3 spans 16 residues. The CDR3 sequence is CASSPPGQFGKNIQYL. CDR3 coding DNA: TGTGCCAGCAGTCCGCCGGGACAGTTCGGCAAAAACATTCAGTACCTC.

Concerning this clonotype: This may be a read error, as it is one base from a much larger clone. The CDR3 sequence: CASSWEDSTYQPQHF. CDR3 nucleotide sequence: TGTGCCAGCAGCTGGGAGGACAGCACGTATCAGCCCCAGCATTTT. This sequence joins TRBV7-6 and TRBJ1-5; D might be TRBD1 (6 bases). The CDR3 has 15 amino acids. With 4 bases removed from V and 5 bases from J, the gap between germline ends came to 15 bases. Germline-derived CDR1 and CDR2 are SGHVS and FNYEAQ.

This clonotype has only a few counts. This sequence joins TRBV3-1 and TRBJ1-1; no firm D call. CDR3 size: 14 residues. Trimming took off 3 bases at V and 4 bases at J, with 12 bases between the two ends. Germline CDR1 LGHDT, CDR2 YNNKEL (reference sequence). The CDR3 protein is CASSQVQTSTEAFF. The DNA of the CDR3 is TGTGCCAGCAGCCAGGTTCAAACGAGCACTGAAGCTTTCTTT.

This clonotype was detected only a few times. The chain is built from TRBV3-1 and TRBJ2-5, with D perhaps matching TRBD1 or TRBD2 (5 bases each). Between the trimmed V and J ends, which lost 4 bases and 9 bases, there was a span of 18 bases. The CDR3 has 14 amino acids. In germline, CDR1 is LGHDT, CDR2 YNNKEL (reference sequence). DNA for the CDR3: TGTGCCAGCAGCCTTCTAAGGGACGGCGGGTCCCAGTACTTC. It translates to CASSLLRDGGSQYF.

Points on this clonotype: This clone may be a read error of a much larger clone one base away. This chain joins TRBV6-2 or TRBV6-3 and TRBJ1-5, with D possibly TRBD1 on 6 matching bases. Germline CDR1 is MNHEY and CDR2 is SVGEGT. V lost 10 bases and J lost 15, with 16 bases in between. The CDR3 covers 10 residues. Here the CDR3 reads CATWGGPRHF. The CDR3, as DNA: TGTGCCACTTGGGGGGGCCCTCGGCATTTT.

Turning to this clonotype: A much larger clone lies one base from this, so it may be a read error. V gene TRBV24-1 combines with J gene TRBJ2-1, with 8 bases aligning to TRBD1. The CDR3 has 15 amino acids. The junction had 8 bases not matched to a gene; V was cut back by 3 bases and J by 8 bases. Germline CDR1 and CDR2: KGHDR and SFDVKD. The CDR3: CATSDPDRGGDEQFF. The CDR3 bases are TGTGCCACCAGTGATCCCGACAGGGGCGGCGATGAGCAGTTCTTC.

As for this clonotype: Given the absence of the conserved phenylalanine or tryptophan at the CDR3 end, a read error is likely. The chain is built from TRBV12-3 or TRBV12-4 and TRBJ2-3; 14 nucleotides line up with TRBD2. The CDR3 is 20 amino acids. J gave up 2 bases and V 5 bases, and 15 bases lay outside the gene matches. The CDR3 reads CASSPPPAGLAGGYTDTQYL. The DNA for the CDR3 is TGTGCCAGCAGTCCACCTCCTGCAGGACTAGCGGGGGGATACACAGATACGCAGTATCTT.

Comments on this clonotype: Since a much larger clone is just one base distant, this may be a read error. V usage is TRBV27 and J usage is TRBJ2-5; D remains ambiguous. The CDR3 sequence is 14 residues long. CDR1 is MNHEY, CDR2 SMNVEV, per germline (reference sequence). V dropped 5 bases and J dropped 4 bases, with 14 bases sitting between them. CDR3 nucleotide sequence: TGTGCCAGCAGTCCCGCCCGTCTCCCAGAGACCCAGTACTTC. It codes for CASSPARLPETQYF.

Remarks on this clonotype: A read error may explain this, as a much larger clone is one base away. The chain couples TRBV6-1 to TRBJ2-1; TRBD2 agrees at 15 bases. The CDR3 spans 14 residues. Germline V gene data show CDR1 as MNHNS and CDR2 as SASEGT. The DNA of the CDR3 is TGTGCCTGCAGTACGGGACTAGCGGGGGGTGAGCAGTTCTTC. Its translation is CACSTGLAGGEQFF.

In its sample, this clonotype was seen a few times. The V call is TRBV25-1, the J call TRBJ1-4; weak D call: TRBD1 (5 bases). The CDR3 consists of 11 residues. CDR1 is MGHDK, CDR2 SYGVNS, per germline. V lost 8 bases and J lost 10, with 11 bases in between. The CDR3 loop is CASGWGTKLFF. DNA for the CDR3: TGTGCCAGCGGCTGGGGGACAAAACTGTTTTTT.

The chain carries TRBV20-1 and TRBJ2-5; 9 nucleotides line up with TRBD2. V shed 0 bases and J 0 bases; nucleotides not matched to a gene: 14. Germline V gene lookup returns CDR1 DFQATT and CDR2 SNEGSKA (reference sequence). The CDR3 runs to 19 residues. DNA of the CDR3: TGCAGTGCTAGAGATCTTGGGGATACGAGCGGGGGGTACCAAGAGACCCAGTACTTC. Amino acids: CSARDLGDTSGGYQETQYF.

This clonotype was counted between two and nine times. V is TRBV14 and J is TRBJ2-7, with D hard to call. The CDR3 has 16 amino acids. Germline V CDR1 and CDR2: SGHDN, FVKESK. V gave up 1 base and J gave up 7 bases, with 20 bases separating them. As DNA, the CDR3 is TGTGCCAGCAGCCAAGTTGTAGGTGTGTACATGGGGGAGCAGTACTTC. Its protein is CASSQVVGVYMGEQYF.

The rearrangement uses TRBV6-2 or TRBV6-3 and TRBJ2-3, with 10 bases identical to TRBD2. V was pared by 0 bases and J by 2 bases, with 2 bases of the junction left unmatched. CDR3 size: 16 residues. In germline, CDR1 is MNHEY, CDR2 SVGEGT. The CDR3 spells CASSYSAGGPTDTQYF. The CDR3 nucleotides read TGTGCCAGCAGTTACTCAGCGGGGGGGCCCACAGATACGCAGTATTTT.

Turning to this clonotype: This may be a read error, as it is one base from a much larger clone. The chain has TRBV4-3 and TRBJ2-5, with D possibly TRBD2 on 6 matching bases. Germline assignment: CDR1 LGHNA and CDR2 YSLEER. The CDR3 is 15 residues long. The CDR3 here is CASSQARGRQEPQYF. The CDR3 DNA reads as TGCGCCAGCAGCCAAGCCCGGGGGAGGCAAGAGCCCCAGTACTTC.

This chain links TRBV5-4 with TRBJ2-1, with 10 bases fitting TRBD1. The V and J ends lost 0 bases and 8 bases, in that order; junction bases with no gene match: 8. Looked up from germline, CDR1 is SGHNT and CDR2 is YYREEE (reference sequence). This CDR3 contains 16 residues. The CDR3: CASSLVGTGVIDEQFF. As DNA, the CDR3 is TGTGCCAGCAGCTTGGTTGGGACAGGGGTTATAGATGAGCAGTTCTTC.

This clonotype was detected ten times or more. This sequence joins TRBV4-1 and TRBJ2-7; D assignment may be TRBD1 or TRBD2 (5 bases each). CDR3 length: 16 residues. CDR1 and CDR2 from the germline V gene are MGHRA and YSYEKL. Between the trimmed V and J ends, which lost 3 bases and 2 bases, there was a span of 17 bases. DNA for the CDR3: TGCGCCAGCAGCCACATTCCTACCGGGACGCCCTACGAGCAGTACTTC. Residues: CASSHIPTGTPYEQYF.

The chain is built from TRBV20-1 and TRBJ2-3; 9 bases fit TRBD2. The V gene end was trimmed by 4 bases and the J gene end by 4 bases; junction bases not matched to a gene: 18. This CDR3 comprises 18 residues. In germline, CDR1 is DFQATT, CDR2 SNEGSKA (reference sequence). The CDR3 is CSATKSIEPGLAADTQYF. CDR3 DNA: TGCAGTGCTACCAAAAGCATAGAGCCGGGACTAGCCGCAGATACGCAGTATTTT.

Comments on this clonotype: Because it lacks the conserved phenylalanine or tryptophan at the end, this CDR3 is likely a read error. The chain combines TRBV20-1 with TRBJ2-7; 13 bases line up with TRBD2. The junction had 5 bases not matched to a gene; V was cut back by 0 bases and J by 3 bases. Germline V gene lookup returns CDR1 DFQATT and CDR2 SNEGSKA (reference sequence). The CDR3 is 16 residues long. In DNA, the CDR3 is TGCAGTGCTAGAGAGAGGACTAGCGGGAGCCTCTACGAGCAGTACCTC. Translated, it gives CSARERTSGSLYEQYL.

This rearrangement joins TRBV6-5 to TRBJ1-3; 10 bases line up with TRBD1. CDR1 and CDR2 (germline): MNHEY, SVGAGI. The J segment lost 2 bases and the V segment lost 5 bases, leaving 6 bases of the junction unmatched. The CDR3 contains 16 residues. DNA of the CDR3: TGTGCCAGCAGTCACGGGACAGGGGATCCTGGAAACACCATATATTTT. Its protein product is CASSHGTGDPGNTIYF.